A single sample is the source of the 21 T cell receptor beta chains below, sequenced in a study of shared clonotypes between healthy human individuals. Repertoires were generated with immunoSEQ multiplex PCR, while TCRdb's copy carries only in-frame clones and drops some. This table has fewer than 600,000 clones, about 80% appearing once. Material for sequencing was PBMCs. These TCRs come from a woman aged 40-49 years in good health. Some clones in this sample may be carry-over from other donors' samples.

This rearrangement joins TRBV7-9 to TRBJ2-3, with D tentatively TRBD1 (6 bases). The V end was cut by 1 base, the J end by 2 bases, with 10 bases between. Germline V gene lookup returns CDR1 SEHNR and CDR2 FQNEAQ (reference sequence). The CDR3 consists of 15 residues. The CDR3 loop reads CASSLGTAITDTQYF. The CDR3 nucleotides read TGTGCCAGCAGCTTAGGGACAGCGATCACAGATACGCAGTATTTT.

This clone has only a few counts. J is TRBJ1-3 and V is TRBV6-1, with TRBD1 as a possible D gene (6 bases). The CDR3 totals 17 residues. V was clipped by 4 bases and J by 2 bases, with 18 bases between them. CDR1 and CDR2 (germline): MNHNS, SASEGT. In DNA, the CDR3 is TGTGCCAGCAGTGCCCAACGAGGGGGAGGGACTGGAAACACCATATATTTT. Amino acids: CASSAQRGGGTGNTIYF.

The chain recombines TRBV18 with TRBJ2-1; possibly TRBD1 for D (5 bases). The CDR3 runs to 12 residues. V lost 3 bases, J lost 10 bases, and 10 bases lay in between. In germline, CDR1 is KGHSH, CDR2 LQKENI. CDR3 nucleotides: TGTGCCAGCTCACCCGACAGCAGCGAGCAGTTCTTC. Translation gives CASSPDSSEQFF.

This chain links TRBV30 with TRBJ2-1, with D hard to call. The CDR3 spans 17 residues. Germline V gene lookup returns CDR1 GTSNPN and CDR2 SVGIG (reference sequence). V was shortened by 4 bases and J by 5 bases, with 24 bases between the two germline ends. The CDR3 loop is CAWKERFPLLLDNEQFF. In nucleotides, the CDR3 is TGTGCCTGGAAAGAACGGTTCCCTCTCCTTTTGGACAATGAGCAGTTCTTC.

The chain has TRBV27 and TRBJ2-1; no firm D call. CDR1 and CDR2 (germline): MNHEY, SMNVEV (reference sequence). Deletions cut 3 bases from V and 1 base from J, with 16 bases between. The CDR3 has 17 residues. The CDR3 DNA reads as TGTGCCAGCAGTTTTGGTGGGTCCCCTTGGTCCTACAATGAGCAGTTCTTC. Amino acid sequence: CASSFGGSPWSYNEQFF.

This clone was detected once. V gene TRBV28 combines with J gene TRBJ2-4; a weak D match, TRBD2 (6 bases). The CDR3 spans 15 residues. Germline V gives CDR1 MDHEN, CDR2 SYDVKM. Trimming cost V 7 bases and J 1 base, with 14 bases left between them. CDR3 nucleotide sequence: TGTGCCAGCATCCGGAGGGGTGCGGCCAAAAACATTCAGTACTTC. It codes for CASIRRGAAKNIQYF. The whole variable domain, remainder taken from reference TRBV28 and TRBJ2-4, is DVKVTQSSRYLVKRTGEKVFLECVQDMDHENMFWYRQDPGLGLRLIYFSYDVKMKEKGDIPEGYSVSREKKERFSLILESASTNQTSMYLCASIRRGAAKNIQYFGAGTRLSVL.

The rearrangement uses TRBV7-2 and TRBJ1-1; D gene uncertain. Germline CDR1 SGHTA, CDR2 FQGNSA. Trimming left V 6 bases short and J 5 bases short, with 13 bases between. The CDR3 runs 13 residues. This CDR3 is CASSPLTQTEAFF. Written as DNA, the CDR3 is TGTGCCAGCAGTCCTCTTACCCAGACTGAAGCTTTCTTT.

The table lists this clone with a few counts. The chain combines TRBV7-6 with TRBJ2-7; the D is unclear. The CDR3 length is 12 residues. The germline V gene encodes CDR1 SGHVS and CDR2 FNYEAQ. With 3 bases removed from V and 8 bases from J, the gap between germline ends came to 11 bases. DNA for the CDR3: TGTGCCAGCAGCTTGACCCCTTGGAAGCAGTACTTC. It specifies CASSLTPWKQYF.

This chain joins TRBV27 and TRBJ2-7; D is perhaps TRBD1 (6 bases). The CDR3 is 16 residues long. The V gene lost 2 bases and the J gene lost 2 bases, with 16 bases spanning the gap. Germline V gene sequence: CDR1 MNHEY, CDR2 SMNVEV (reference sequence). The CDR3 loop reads CASSLPPTGVTYEQYF. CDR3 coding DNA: TGTGCCAGCAGTTTACCTCCGACAGGTGTGACCTACGAGCAGTACTTC.

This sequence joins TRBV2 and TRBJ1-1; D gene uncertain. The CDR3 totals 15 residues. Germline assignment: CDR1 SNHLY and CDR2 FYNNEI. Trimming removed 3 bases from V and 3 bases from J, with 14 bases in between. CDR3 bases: TGTGCCAGCAGTGAGGGAGTGGGTGGGGACACTGAAGCTTTCTTT. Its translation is CASSEGVGGDTEAFF.

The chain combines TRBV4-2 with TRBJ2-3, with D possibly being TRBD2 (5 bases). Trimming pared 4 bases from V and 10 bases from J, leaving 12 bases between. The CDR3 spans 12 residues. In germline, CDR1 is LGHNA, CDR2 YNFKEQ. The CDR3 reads CASSPERRSQYF. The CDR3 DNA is TGTGCCAGCAGCCCCGAGCGGAGGTCGCAGTATTTT.

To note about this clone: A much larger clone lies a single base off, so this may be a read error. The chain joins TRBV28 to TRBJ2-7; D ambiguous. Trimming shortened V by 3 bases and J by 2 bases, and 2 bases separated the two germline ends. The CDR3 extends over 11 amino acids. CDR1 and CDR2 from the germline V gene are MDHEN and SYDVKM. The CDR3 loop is CASSFPYEQYF. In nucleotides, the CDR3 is TGTGCCAGCAGTTTCCCCTACGAGCAGTACTTC.

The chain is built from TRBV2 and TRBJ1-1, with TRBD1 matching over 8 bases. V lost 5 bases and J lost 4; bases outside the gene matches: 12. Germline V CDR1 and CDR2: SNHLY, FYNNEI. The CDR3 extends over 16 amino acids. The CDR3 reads CASSWTGHLGGTEAFF. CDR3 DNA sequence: TGTGCCAGCAGTTGGACAGGGCATCTGGGGGGCACTGAAGCTTTCTTT.

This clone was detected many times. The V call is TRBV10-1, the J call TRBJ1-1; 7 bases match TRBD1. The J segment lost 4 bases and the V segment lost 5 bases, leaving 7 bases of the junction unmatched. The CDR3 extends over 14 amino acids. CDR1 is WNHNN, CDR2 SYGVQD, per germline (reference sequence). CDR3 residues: CASSTDRVATEAFF. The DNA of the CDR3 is TGCGCCAGCAGTACAGACAGGGTGGCCACTGAAGCTTTCTTT.

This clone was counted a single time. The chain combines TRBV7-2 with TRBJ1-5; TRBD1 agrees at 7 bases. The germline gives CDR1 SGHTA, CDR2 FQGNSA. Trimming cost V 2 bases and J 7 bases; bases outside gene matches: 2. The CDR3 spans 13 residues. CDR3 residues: CASSLNRGQPQHF. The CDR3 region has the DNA TGTGCCAGCAGCTTAAACAGGGGCCAGCCCCAGCATTTT.

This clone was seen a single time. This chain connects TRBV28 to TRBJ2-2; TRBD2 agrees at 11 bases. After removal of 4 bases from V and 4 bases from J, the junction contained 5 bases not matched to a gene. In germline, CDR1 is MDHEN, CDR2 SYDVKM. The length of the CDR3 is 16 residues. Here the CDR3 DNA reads TGTGCCAGCAGTTCTCATAGCGGGAGGGCCACCGGGGAGCTGTTTTTT. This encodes CASSSHSGRATGELFF.

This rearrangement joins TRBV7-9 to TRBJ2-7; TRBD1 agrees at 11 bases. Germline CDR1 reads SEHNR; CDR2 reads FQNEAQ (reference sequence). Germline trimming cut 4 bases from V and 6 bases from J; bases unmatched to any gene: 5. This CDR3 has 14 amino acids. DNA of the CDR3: TGTGCCAGCAGCTCCTCCGGGACAGGGGGCGAGCAGTACTTC. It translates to CASSSSGTGGEQYF. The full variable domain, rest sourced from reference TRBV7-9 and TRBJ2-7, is DTGVSQNPRHKITKRGQNVTFRCDPISEHNRLYWYRQTLGQGPEFLTYFQNEAQLEKSRLLSDRFSAERPKGSFSTLEIQRTEQGDSAMYLCASSSSGTGGEQYFGPGTRLTVT.

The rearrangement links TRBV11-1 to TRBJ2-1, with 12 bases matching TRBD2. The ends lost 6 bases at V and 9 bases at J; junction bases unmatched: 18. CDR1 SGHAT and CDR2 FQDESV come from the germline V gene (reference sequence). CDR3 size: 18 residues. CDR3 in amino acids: CASSYPSAGTSGSREQFF. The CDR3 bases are TGTGCCAGCAGTTACCCCTCCGCCGGGACTAGCGGGTCTCGTGAGCAGTTCTTC.

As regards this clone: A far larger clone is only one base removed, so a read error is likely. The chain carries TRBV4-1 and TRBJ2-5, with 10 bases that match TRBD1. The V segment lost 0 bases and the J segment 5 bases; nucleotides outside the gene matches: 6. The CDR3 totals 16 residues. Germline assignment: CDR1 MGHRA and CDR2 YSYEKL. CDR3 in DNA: TGCGCCAGCAGCCAAGAAGTGACAGGGGGCGCTGAGACCCAGTACTTC. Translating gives CASSQEVTGGAETQYF.

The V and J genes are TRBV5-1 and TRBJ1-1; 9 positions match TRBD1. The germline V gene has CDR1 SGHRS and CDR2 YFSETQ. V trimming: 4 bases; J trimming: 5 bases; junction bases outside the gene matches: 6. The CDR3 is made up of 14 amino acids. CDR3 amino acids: CASSDGQGRTEAFF. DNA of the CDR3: TGCGCCAGCAGCGACGGACAGGGGAGGACTGAAGCTTTCTTT.

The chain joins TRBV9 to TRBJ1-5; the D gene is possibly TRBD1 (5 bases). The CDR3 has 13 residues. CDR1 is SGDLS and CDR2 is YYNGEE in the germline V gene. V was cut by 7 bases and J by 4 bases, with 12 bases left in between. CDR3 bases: TGTGCCAGCTCGTCAGGGTTAAATCAGCCCCAGCATTTT. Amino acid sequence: CASSSGLNQPQHF.